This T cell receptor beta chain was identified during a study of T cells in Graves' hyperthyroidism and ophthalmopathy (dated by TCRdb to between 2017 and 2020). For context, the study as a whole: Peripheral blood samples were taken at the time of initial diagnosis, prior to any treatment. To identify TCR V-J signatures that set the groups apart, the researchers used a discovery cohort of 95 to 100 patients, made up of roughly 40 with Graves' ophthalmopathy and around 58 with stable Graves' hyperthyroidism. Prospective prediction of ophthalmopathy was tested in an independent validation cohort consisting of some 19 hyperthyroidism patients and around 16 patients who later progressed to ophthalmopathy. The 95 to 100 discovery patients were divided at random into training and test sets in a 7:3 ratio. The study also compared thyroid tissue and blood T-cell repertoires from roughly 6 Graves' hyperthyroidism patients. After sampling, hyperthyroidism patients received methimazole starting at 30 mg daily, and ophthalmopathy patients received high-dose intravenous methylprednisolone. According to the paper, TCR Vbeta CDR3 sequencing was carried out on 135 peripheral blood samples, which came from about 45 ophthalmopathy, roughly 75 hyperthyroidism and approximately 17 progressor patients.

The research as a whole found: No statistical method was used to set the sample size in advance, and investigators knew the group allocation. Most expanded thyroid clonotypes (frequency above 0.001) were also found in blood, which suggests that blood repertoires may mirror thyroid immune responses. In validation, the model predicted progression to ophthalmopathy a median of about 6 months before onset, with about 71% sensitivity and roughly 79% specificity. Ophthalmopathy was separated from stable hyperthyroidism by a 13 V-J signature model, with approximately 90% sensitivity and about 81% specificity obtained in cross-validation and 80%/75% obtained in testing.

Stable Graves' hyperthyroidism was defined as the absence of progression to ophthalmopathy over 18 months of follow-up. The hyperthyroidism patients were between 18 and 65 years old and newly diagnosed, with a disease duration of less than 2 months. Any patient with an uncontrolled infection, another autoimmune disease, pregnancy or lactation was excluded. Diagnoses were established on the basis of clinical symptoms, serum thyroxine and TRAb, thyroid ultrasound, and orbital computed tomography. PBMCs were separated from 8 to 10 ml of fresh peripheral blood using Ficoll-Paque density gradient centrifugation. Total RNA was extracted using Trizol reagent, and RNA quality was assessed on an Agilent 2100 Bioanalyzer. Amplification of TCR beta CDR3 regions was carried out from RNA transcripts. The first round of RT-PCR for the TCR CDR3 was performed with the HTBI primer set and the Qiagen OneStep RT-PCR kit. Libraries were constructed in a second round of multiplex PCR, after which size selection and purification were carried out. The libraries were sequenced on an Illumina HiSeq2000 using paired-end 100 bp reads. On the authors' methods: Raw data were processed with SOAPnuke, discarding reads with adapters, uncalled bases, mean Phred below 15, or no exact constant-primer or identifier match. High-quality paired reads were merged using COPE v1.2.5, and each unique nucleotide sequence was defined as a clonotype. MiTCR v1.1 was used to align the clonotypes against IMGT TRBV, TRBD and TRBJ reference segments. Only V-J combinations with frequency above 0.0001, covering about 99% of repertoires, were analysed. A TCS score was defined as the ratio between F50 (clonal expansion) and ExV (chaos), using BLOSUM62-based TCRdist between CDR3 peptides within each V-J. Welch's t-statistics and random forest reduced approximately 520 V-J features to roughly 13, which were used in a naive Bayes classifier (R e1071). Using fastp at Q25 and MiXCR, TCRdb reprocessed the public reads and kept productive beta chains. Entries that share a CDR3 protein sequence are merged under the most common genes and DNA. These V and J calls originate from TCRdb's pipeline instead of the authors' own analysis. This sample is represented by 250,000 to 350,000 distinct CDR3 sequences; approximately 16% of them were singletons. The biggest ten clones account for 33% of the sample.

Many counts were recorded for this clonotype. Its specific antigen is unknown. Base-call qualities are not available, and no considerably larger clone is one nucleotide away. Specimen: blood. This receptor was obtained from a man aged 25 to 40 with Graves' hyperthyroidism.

The CDR3 protein is CASSLSLRGGYYGYTF. Read as DNA, the sequence is TGTGCCAGCAGCCTCTCCCTGCGGGGCGGCTACTATGGCTACACCTTC. The chain is made from TRBV5-5 and TRBJ1-2; TRBD1 is perhaps the D gene, given 5 matching bases. Taken from the germline V gene (reference sequence), the CDR1 and CDR2 loops are SGHKS and YYEKEE. V is pared back by 4 bases and J by 3 bases, with 19 bases lying between the germline termini. The cysteine opens and the phenylalanine closes a CDR3 of 16 amino acids. Solely the CDR3 DNA is kept, with 48 bases framed from the first base.